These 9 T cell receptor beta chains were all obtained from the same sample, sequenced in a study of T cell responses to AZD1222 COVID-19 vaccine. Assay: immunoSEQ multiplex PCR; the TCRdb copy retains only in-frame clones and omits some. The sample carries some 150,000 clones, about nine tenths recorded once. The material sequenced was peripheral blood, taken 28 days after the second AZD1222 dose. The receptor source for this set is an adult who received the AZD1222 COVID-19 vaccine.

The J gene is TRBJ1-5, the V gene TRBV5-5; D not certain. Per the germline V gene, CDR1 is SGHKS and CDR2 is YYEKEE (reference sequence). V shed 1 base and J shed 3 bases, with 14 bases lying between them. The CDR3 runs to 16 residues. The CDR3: CASSLLAGVANQPQHF. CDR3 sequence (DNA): TGTGCCAGCAGCTTGCTGGCCGGGGTGGCCAATCAGCCCCAGCATTTT.

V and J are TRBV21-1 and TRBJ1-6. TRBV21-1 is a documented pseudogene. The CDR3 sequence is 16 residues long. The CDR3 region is CASSMGKSSYNSPLHF. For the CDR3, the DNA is TGTGCCAGCAGCATGGGGAAGAGCTCCTATAATTCACCCCTCCACTTT.

CDR3 region: CASSFGPNTEAFF. The CDR3 DNA is TGTGCCAGCAGTTTCGGCCCGAACACTGAAGCTTTCTTT. The chain uses TRBV6-5 and TRBJ1-1; D remains ambiguous. Trimming pared 4 bases from V and 1 base from J, leaving 7 bases between. This CDR3 has 13 amino acids. The V gene's germline CDR1 is MNHEY and CDR2 SVGAGI.

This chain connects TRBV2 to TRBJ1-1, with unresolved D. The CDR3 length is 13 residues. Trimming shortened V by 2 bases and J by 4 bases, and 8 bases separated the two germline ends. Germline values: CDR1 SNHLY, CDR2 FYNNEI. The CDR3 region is CASSELGSTEAFF. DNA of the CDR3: TGTGCCAGCAGTGAATTGGGGAGCACTGAAGCTTTCTTT. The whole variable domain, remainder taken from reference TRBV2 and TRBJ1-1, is EPEVTQTPSHQVTQMGQEVILRCVPISNHLYFYWYRQILGQKVEFLVSFYNNEISEKSEIFDDQFSVERPDGSNFTLKIRSTKLEDSAMYFCASSELGSTEAFFGQGTRLTVV.

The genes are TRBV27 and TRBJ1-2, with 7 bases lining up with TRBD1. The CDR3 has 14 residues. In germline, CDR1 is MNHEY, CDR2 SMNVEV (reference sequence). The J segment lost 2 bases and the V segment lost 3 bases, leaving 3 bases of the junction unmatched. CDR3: CASSLSGQNYGYTF. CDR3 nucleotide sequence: TGTGCCAGCAGTTTGTCGGGACAGAACTATGGCTACACCTTC.

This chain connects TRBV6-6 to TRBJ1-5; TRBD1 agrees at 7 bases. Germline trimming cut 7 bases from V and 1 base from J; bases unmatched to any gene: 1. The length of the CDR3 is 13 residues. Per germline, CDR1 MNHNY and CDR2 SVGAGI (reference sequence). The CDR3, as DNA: TGTGCCAGCATGGGACAGAGCAATCAGCCCCAGCATTTT. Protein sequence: CASMGQSNQPQHF.

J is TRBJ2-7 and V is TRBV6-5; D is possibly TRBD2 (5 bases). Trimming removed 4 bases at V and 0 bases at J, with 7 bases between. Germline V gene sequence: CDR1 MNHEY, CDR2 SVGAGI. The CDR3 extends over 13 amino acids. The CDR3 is CASSFGLSYEQYF. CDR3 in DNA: TGTGCCAGCAGTTTCGGACTCTCCTACGAGCAGTACTTC.

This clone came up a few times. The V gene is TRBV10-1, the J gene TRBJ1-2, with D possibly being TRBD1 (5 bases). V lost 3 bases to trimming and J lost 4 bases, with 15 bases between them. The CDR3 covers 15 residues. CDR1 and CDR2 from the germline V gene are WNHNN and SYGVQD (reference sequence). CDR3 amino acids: CASSDHPTGVYGYTF. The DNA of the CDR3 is TGCGCCAGCAGTGATCACCCTACAGGAGTCTATGGCTACACCTTC.

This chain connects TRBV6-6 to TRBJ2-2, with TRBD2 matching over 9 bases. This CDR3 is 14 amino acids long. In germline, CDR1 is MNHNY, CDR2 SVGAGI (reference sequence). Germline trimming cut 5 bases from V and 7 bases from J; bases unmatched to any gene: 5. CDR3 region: CASSRETSGGELFF. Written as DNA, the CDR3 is TGTGCCAGCAGTCGAGAGACTAGCGGCGGGGAGCTGTTTTTT.